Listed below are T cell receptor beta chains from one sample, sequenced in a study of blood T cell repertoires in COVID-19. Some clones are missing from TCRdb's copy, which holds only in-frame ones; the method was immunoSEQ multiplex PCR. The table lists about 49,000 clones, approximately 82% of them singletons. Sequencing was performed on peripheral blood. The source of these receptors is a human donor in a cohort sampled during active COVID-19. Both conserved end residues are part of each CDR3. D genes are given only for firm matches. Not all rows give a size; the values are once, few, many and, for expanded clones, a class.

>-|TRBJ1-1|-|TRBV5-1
CASSLVLNLPEAFF
TGCGCCAGCAGCTTGGTCCTAAACCTTCCTGAAGCTTTCTTT
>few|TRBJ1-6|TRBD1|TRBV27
CASRNRQGWSPLHF
TGTGCCAGCAGAAACCGACAGGGCTGGTCACCCCTCCACTTT
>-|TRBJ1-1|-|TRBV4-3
CASSPKGPDMNTEAFF
TGCGCCAGCAGCCCCAAGGGGCCGGACATGAACACTGAAGCTTTCTTT
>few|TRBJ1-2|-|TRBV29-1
CSVGQGSPNYGYTF
TGCAGCGTAGGTCAGGGATCCCCTAACTATGGCTACACCTTC
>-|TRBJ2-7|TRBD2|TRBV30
CAWSRGRTSHEQYF
TGTGCCTGGAGTAGGGGAAGGACTAGCCACGAGCAGTACTTC
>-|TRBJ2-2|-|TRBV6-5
CASSSPRGTNTGELFF
TGTGCCAGCAGTTCCCCGCGAGGGACGAACACCGGGGAGCTGTTTTTT
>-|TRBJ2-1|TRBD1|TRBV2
CASRPDRVGNEQFF
TGTGCCAGCAGACCCGACAGGGTGGGCAATGAGCAGTTCTTC
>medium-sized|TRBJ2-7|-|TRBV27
CASSFGAASSEQYF
TGTGCCAGCAGTTTTGGGGCTGCGTCGTCCGAGCAGTACTTC
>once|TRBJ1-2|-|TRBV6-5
CASSYGQNYGYTF
TGTGCCAGCAGTTACGGACAGAACTATGGCTACACCTTC
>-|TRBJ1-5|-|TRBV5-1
CASSPDSNQPQHF
TGCGCCAGCAGCCCGGACTCAAATCAGCCCCAGCATTTT
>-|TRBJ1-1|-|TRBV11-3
CASSLGAYTEAFF
TGTGCCAGCAGCTTAGGGGCCTACACTGAAGCTTTCTTT
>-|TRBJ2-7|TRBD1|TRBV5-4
CASSRDSGSYEQYF
TGTGCCAGCAGCCGGGACAGCGGCTCCTACGAGCAGTACTTC
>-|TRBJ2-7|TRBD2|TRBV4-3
CASTGLDATYEQYF
TGCGCCAGCACGGGACTAGACGCCACCTACGAGCAGTACTTC
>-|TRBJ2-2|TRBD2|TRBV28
CASSPTLAGGTGELFF
TGTGCCAGCAGTCCCACCCTAGCGGGGGGGACCGGGGAGCTGTTTTTT
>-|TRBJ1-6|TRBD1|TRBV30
CAWGGQGDPPLHF
TGTGCCTGGGGGGGACAGGGGGATCCACCCCTCCACTTT
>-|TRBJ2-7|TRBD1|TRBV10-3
CAISPRGQDEQYF
TGTGCCATCAGTCCGCGGGGACAGGACGAGCAGTACTTC
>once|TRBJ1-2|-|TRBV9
CASSLDTRGYGYTF
TGTGCCAGCAGCCTGGACACCCGGGGGTATGGCTACACCTTC
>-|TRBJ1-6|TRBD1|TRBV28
CASSLYRGLGQGNSPLHF
TGTGCCAGCAGTTTATATCGCGGATTAGGACAGGGTAATTCACCCCTCCACTTT
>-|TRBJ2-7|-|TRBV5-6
CASSLSSVHEQYF
TGTGCCAGCAGCTTGAGCAGCGTTCACGAGCAGTACTTC
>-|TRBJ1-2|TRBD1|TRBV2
CASISGTGVGGYTF
TGTGCCAGCATCTCCGGGACAGGGGTGGGTGGCTACACCTTC
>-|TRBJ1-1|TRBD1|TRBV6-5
CASHRLQGGHTEAFF
TGTGCCTCGCACCGGTTACAGGGGGGTCACACTGAAGCTTTCTTT
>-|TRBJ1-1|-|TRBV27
CASILGPKAFF
TGTGCCAGCATCCTCGGTCCTAAAGCTTTCTTT
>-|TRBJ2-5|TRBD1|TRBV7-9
CASSLVVGQGAETQYF
TGTGCCAGCAGCTTAGTTGTGGGACAGGGGGCAGAGACCCAGTACTTC
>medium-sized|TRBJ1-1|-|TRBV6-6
CASSYSEELMNTEAFF
TGTGCCAGCAGTTACTCGGAGGAGCTCATGAACACTGAAGCTTTCTTT
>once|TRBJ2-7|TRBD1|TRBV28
CASRDGTAGGYEQYF
TGTGCCAGCAGGGATGGAACGGCAGGGGGCTACGAGCAGTACTTC
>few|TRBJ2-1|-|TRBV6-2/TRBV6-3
CASSVGPSSYNEQFF
TGTGCCAGCAGCGTGGGGCCCAGCTCCTACAATGAGCAGTTCTTC
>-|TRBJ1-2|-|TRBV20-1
CRASGGYTF
TGCAGGGCGAGCGGCGGCTACACCTTC
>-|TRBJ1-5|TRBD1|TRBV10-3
CAIMAGGDNQPQHF
TGTGCCATCATGGCAGGGGGCGACAATCAGCCCCAGCATTTT
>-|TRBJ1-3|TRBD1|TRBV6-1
CASSEAGQGHSGNTIYF
TGTGCCAGCAGTGAAGCGGGACAGGGACACTCTGGAAACACCATATATTTT
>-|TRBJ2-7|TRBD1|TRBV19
CASTPGTGGEGEQYF
TGTGCCAGTACCCCGGGGACAGGGGGCGAGGGCGAGCAGTACTTC
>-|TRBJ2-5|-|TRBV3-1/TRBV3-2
CASSGKCVLPLQETQYF
TGTGCCAGCAGCGGTAAGTGCGTTCTACCCCTCCAAGAGACCCAGTACTTC
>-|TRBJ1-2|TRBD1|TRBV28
CASRLGQGIGYTF
TGTGCCAGCAGGCTAGGACAGGGAATAGGCTACACCTTC
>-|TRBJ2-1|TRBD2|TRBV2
CASSASGGGTYNEQFF
TGTGCCAGCAGCGCTAGCGGGGGGGGAACCTACAATGAGCAGTTCTTC
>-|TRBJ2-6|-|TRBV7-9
CASSLFKGPGANVLTF
TGTGCCAGCAGCTTATTTAAGGGGCCTGGGGCCAACGTCCTGACTTTC
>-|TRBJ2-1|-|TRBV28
CASSFLTQRRYNEQFF
TGTGCCAGCAGTTTTTTAACCCAGCGGAGATACAATGAGCAGTTCTTC
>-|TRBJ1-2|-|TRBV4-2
CASSPAGTQANYGYTF
TGTGCCAGCAGCCCGGCCGGGACTCAAGCTAACTATGGCTACACCTTC
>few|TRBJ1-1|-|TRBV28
CASSFGGTEAFF
TGTGCCAGCAGTTTCGGGGGGACTGAAGCTTTCTTT
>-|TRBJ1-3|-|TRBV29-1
CSVDQGSSGNTIYF
TGCAGCGTCGACCAGGGGAGCTCTGGAAACACCATATATTTT
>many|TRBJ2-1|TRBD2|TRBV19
CASSIEVSGGANNEQFF
TGTGCCAGTAGTATTGAAGTCAGCGGGGGGGCGAACAATGAGCAGTTCTTC
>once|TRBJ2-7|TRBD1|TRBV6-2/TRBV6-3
CASSDGTGLSKVSYEQYF
TGTGCCAGCAGTGACGGGACAGGTCTTTCAAAGGTCTCCTACGAGCAGTACTTC
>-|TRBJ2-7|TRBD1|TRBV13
CASSLGGTGNYEQYF
TGTGCCAGCAGCTTAGGTGGGACAGGGAACTACGAGCAGTACTTC